This entry lists 3 T cell receptor beta chains sequenced from one sample in a study of T cells in Graves' hyperthyroidism and ophthalmopathy. Researchers amplified the TCR beta CDR3 regions from RNA transcripts. The HTBI set primed first-round TCR CDR3 RT-PCR. Via MiXCR, TCRdb re-called the multiplex PCR reads, giving one row per CDR3 protein. The table has around 350,000 distinct CDR3 sequences, 15% to 20% seen once; the top ten hold 3.7%. Sequencing was done on a sample of blood. Receptor source: a woman between 18 and 29 years old with Graves' hyperthyroidism.

This clonotype was detected only a few times. This sequence joins TRBV29-1 and TRBJ1-1, with D possibly matching TRBD1 (6 bases). The V end lost 4 bases, the J end lost 3 bases, and 18 bases lay between the germline ends. The length of the CDR3 is 15 residues. The germline CDR1 and CDR2 sequences are SQVTM and ANQGSEA. CDR3 residues: CSVVGGQPGDTEAFF. The CDR3 DNA reads TGCAGCGTTGTTGGTGGACAGCCGGGGGACACTGAAGCTTTCTTT. Full variable domain (missing parts from reference TRBV29-1 and TRBJ1-1): SAVISQKPSRDICQRGTSLTIQCQVDSQVTMMFWYRQQPGQSLTLIATANQGSEATYESGFVIDKFPISRPNLTFSTLTVSNMSPEDSSIYLCSVVGGQPGDTEAFFGQGTRLTVV.

In the case of this clonotype: A much larger clone lies a single base off, so this may be a read error. The chain carries TRBV5-4 and TRBJ2-5, with 8 bases identical to TRBD1. Germline lookup yields CDR1 SGHNT and CDR2 YYREEE (reference sequence). The junction had 12 bases not matched to a gene; V was cut back by 6 bases and J by 5 bases. This CDR3 has 15 residues. The CDR3 sequence: CASISPTGVEETQYF. The CDR3 DNA is TGTGCCAGCATCTCCCCGACAGGGGTGGAGGAGACCCAGTACTTC.

At least ten counts were recorded for this clonotype. This chain links TRBV20-1 with TRBJ1-5; 9 nucleotides align to TRBD1. Looked up from germline, CDR1 is DFQATT and CDR2 is SNEGSKA (reference sequence). The CDR3 has 15 amino acids. The V segment lost 3 bases and the J segment 6 bases; nucleotides outside the gene matches: 9. The CDR3 DNA reads TGCAGTGCTAGGCCACAGGGGGCGGAATTTCAGCCCCAGCATTTT. Amino acid sequence: CSARPQGAEFQPQHF.